This entry lists 4 T cell receptor beta chains sequenced from one sample in a study of cytomegalovirus exposure and HLA in healthy donors. PCR amplification relied on 60 Vbeta primers (plus 13 Jbeta primers). Using immunoSEQ multiplex PCR, the repertoire was profiled, and TCRdb retains in-frame clones only, with some absent. The table has 100,000 to 150,000 clones, about 85% seen once. Specimen: PBMCs. The source is a man between 18 and 29 years old in good health and CMV-seropositive.

There are a few counts of this clone. This chain connects TRBV5-1 to TRBJ2-3; D is possibly TRBD1 (5 bases). There are 15 residues in the CDR3. V dropped 0 bases and J dropped 3 bases, with 11 bases sitting between them. Germline V gives CDR1 SGHRS, CDR2 YFSETQ. Here the CDR3 DNA reads TGCGCCAGCAGCTTGGGGTTGGGGCAGACAGATACGCAGTATTTT. It specifies CASSLGLGQTDTQYF.

V usage is TRBV9 and J usage is TRBJ1-1, with TRBD1 matching 8 bases. V was pared by 4 bases and J by 1 base, with 3 bases of the junction left unmatched. CDR1 is SGDLS and CDR2 is YYNGEE in the germline V gene. The CDR3 is 14 residues long. The DNA for the CDR3 is TGTGCCAGCAGCAAAGGACAGGGGAACACTGAAGCTTTCTTT. Its translation is CASSKGQGNTEAFF.

This clone was counted between two and nine times. This chain connects TRBV19 to TRBJ1-2; 7 bases map to TRBD1. The CDR3 extends over 19 amino acids. The germline gives CDR1 LNHDA, CDR2 SQIVND (reference sequence). Germline trimming cut 6 bases from V and 0 bases from J; bases unmatched to any gene: 19. CDR3 loop: CASRILSTGADGANYGYTF. CDR3 nucleotide sequence: TGTGCCAGTAGAATCCTTTCTACAGGGGCCGACGGAGCTAACTATGGCTACACCTTC.

The chain has TRBV13 and TRBJ2-7; 7 bases agree with TRBD2. V gave up 8 bases and J gave up 2 bases; unmatched junction bases: 18. Germline V gene lookup returns CDR1 PRHDT and CDR2 FYEKMQ (reference sequence). The CDR3 has 17 residues. The DNA of the CDR3 is TGTGCCAGCTGCTCAAGGCGGCTAGCGGATAAGGCCTACGAGCAGTACTTC. Translating gives CASCSRRLADKAYEQYF.